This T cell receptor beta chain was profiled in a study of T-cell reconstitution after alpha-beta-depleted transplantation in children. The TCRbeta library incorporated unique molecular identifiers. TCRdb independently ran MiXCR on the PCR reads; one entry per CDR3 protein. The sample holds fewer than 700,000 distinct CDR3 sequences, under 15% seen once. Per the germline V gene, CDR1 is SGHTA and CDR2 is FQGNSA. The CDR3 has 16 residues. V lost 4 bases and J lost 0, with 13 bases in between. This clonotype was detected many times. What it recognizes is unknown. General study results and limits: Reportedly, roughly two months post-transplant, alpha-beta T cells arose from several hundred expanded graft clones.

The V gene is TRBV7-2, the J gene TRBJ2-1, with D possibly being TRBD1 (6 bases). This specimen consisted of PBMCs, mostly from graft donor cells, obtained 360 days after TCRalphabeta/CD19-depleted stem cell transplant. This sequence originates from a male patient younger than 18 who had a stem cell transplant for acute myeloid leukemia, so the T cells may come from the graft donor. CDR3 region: CASSSYRVDSYNEQFF. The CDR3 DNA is TGTGCCAGCAGCTCTTACAGGGTAGACTCCTACAATGAGCAGTTCTTC.